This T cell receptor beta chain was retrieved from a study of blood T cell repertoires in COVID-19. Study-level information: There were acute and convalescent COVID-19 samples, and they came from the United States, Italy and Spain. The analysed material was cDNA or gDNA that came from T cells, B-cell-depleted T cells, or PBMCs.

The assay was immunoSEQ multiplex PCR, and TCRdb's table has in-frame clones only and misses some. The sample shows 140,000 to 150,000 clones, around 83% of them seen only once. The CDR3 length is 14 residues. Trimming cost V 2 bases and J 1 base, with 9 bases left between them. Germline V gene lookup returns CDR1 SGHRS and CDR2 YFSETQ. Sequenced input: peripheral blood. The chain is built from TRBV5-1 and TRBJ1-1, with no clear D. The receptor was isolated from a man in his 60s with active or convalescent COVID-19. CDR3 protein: CASSLFSKNTEAFF. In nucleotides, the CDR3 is TGCGCCAGCAGCTTATTTAGTAAGAACACTGAAGCTTTCTTT.